The rows below give T cell receptor beta chains drawn from one sample of a study of blood T cell repertoires in COVID-19. TCRdb's copy holds only in-frame clones and misses some; the assay was immunoSEQ multiplex PCR. Of around 440,000 clones in the sample, around 88% are singletons; the top ten hold 10% to 15%. Sequencing input: peripheral blood. These TCRs come from a woman in her 50s with COVID-19, enrolled during active disease. CDR3s include the opening cysteine and the closing phenylalanine or tryptophan. D genes are given only for firm matches. Clone size appears in some rows only: once, few, many, or a class for an expanded clone.

TRBV5-1	TRBJ1-5	.	.	TGCGCCAGCAGCGAGACAGGATATAGCAATCAGCCCCAGCATTTT	CASSETGYSNQPQHF
TRBV6-1	TRBJ1-2	.	.	TGTGCCAGCAGTGAAGCGGAGCTCGGCTACACCTTC	CASSEAELGYTF
TRBV5-6	TRBJ1-4	TRBD1	.	TGTGCCAGCAGCTTGGGGACAGGGACTGAAAAACTGTTTTTT	CASSLGTGTEKLFF
TRBV30	TRBJ2-7	.	.	TGTGCCTGGAGTGGTGGGCAGATCTACGAGCAGTACTTC	CAWSGGQIYEQYF
TRBV5-6	TRBJ2-3	.	.	TGTGCCAGCGGTGACTCCGGTAGCACAGATACGCAGTATTTT	CASGDSGSTDTQYF
TRBV11-2	TRBJ1-1	TRBD1	.	TGTGCCAGCGGACAGGGGGACACTGAAGCTTTCTTT	CASGQGDTEAFF
TRBV9	TRBJ1-4	TRBD1	once	TGTGCCAGCAGCGTCGCAGGGGGAGGTGAAAAACTGTTTTTT	CASSVAGGGEKLFF
TRBV27	TRBJ1-6	.	.	TGTGCCAGCAGTACTCAGGGAAGGGATTCACCCCTCCACTTT	CASSTQGRDSPLHF
TRBV2	TRBJ1-6	.	.	TGTGCCAGCAGAGCGCGCAGGGCTAGCTCCTATAATTCACCCCTCCACTTT	CASRARRASSYNSPLHF
TRBV11-3	TRBJ2-2	TRBD1	.	TGTGCCAGCAGCTCTTTACAGGGGACCGGGGAGCTGTTTTTT	CASSSLQGTGELFF
TRBV2	TRBJ2-2	.	.	TGTGCCAGCACCCTCATGAGACAGGCGGGCGGGGAGCTGTTTTTT	CASTLMRQAGGELFF
TRBV5-4	TRBJ2-2	.	once	TGTGCCAGCAGTTTTGCGGGTCTCCTAACCGGGGAGCTGTTTTTT	CASSFAGLLTGELFF
TRBV19	TRBJ1-1	.	.	TGTGCCAGTAGCGGACAGATTGACACTGAAGCTTTCTTT	CASSGQIDTEAFF
TRBV4-1	TRBJ2-5	TRBD1	.	TGCGCCAGCAGCCACGCCGGGACAGGATTCGAGACCCAGTACTTC	CASSHAGTGFETQYF
TRBV28	TRBJ2-1	TRBD2	.	TGTGCCAGCAGCCGATTAAGGCAGCGGGGTTGGGGGGACGATGAGCAGTTCTTC	CASSRLRQRGWGDDEQFF
TRBV11-2	TRBJ2-1	.	.	TGTGCCAGCAGCTTAGTTCCCTTAGGAGCGGGCAGCTACAATGAGCAGTTCTTC	CASSLVPLGAGSYNEQFF
TRBV7-2	TRBJ1-5	.	.	TGTGCCAGCAGCTTAGGTCTTAGCGGCCCCTGGGGCAATCAGCCCCAGCATTTT	CASSLGLSGPWGNQPQHF
TRBV27	TRBJ1-2	.	once	TGTGCCACGCGGGGTGCCTATGGCTACACCTTC	CATRGAYGYTF
TRBV3-1/TRBV3-2	TRBJ2-1	.	.	TGTGCCAGCAGCCTCCTAGGTGGTGAGCAGTTCTTC	CASSLLGGEQFF
TRBV3-1/TRBV3-2	TRBJ1-2	.	.	TGTGCCAGCAGCCAAGGGGCCGCTAACTATGGCTACACCTTC	CASSQGAANYGYTF
TRBV5-6	TRBJ2-7	.	.	TGTGCCAGCAGCCTACCCGGCTACGAGCAGTACTTC	CASSLPGYEQYF
TRBV6-5	TRBJ1-6	TRBD1	.	TGTGCCAGCAGTTCAGGACAGGAGAATTCACCCCTCCACTTT	CASSSGQENSPLHF
TRBV30	TRBJ1-3	TRBD1	.	TGTGCCTGGAGAGCTGGGACAGGCGTCTCTGGAAACACCATATATTTT	CAWRAGTGVSGNTIYF
TRBV7-2	TRBJ1-5	TRBD1	few	TGTGCCAGCAGCCCCGACAGGGTCGGTCAGCCCCAGCATTTT	CASSPDRVGQPQHF
TRBV15	TRBJ1-5	.	.	TGTGCCACCAGCAGAGATCGTCAGCCCCAGCATTTT	CATSRDRQPQHF
TRBV5-5	TRBJ2-3	TRBD1	.	TGTGCCAGCAGCTTGGAGCGTCAGGGGGTTGGCACAGATACGCAGTATTTT	CASSLERQGVGTDTQYF
TRBV5-6	TRBJ1-2	.	.	TGTGCCAGCAGCTTGGGGTCACTTGACAGACTCCATGGCTACACCTTC	CASSLGSLDRLHGYTF
TRBV29-1	TRBJ2-5	.	.	TGCAGCACCCGCCTCGGTTCCTGGTACCAAGAGACCCAGTACTTC	CSTRLGSWYQETQYF
TRBV2	TRBJ1-2	.	.	TGTGCCAGCATCCCCTCTCTCGGGGGGAGCTATGGCTACACCTTC	CASIPSLGGSYGYTF
TRBV24-1	TRBJ2-1	.	.	TGTGCCACCAGCGAGGACAGCTCCTACAATGAGCAGTTCTTC	CATSEDSSYNEQFF